One sample yielded the 28 T cell receptor beta chains listed below, sequenced in a study of T cell responses to AZD1222 COVID-19 vaccine. Using immunoSEQ multiplex PCR, the repertoire was profiled, and TCRdb retains in-frame clones only, with some absent. The sample includes tens of thousands of clones, 81% of them seen just once. This specimen consisted of peripheral blood, obtained 28 days after the second AZD1222 dose. Receptor source: an adult who received the AZD1222 COVID-19 vaccine.

The V gene is TRBV5-4, the J gene TRBJ2-6; D possibly uses TRBD1 or TRBD2 (5 bases each). V dropped 1 base and J dropped 1 base, with 12 bases sitting between them. The CDR3 is 17 residues long. The germline V gene encodes CDR1 SGHNT and CDR2 YYREEE (reference sequence). The CDR3 sequence: CASSLLPGTSGANVLTF. Here the CDR3 DNA reads TGTGCCAGCAGCTTGCTTCCCGGGACGTCTGGGGCCAACGTCCTGACTTTC.

V gene TRBV4-2 combines with J gene TRBJ2-7, with TRBD1 matching over 10 bases. J lost 6 bases, V lost 1 base, and 9 bases had no gene match. This CDR3 is 16 amino acids long. Germline-derived CDR1 and CDR2 are LGHNA and YNFKEQ. CDR3 in amino acids: CASSQVSGQGMAEQYF. The CDR3, as DNA: TGTGCCAGCAGCCAAGTGTCGGGACAGGGGATGGCCGAGCAGTACTTC.

This clone was observed a handful of times. This chain joins TRBV10-2 and TRBJ2-7, with 8 bases lining up with TRBD1. In germline, CDR1 is WSHSY, CDR2 SAAADI. The CDR3 length is 12 residues. Trimming took 7 bases from V and 7 from J; bases not matched to a gene: 6. The CDR3 sequence is CASIQGASEQYF. For the CDR3, the DNA is TGCGCCAGCATTCAGGGGGCGAGTGAGCAGTACTTC.

The genes are TRBV24-1 and TRBJ2-1, with 7 nucleotides matching TRBD2. This CDR3 has 16 residues. Looked up from germline, CDR1 is KGHDR and CDR2 is SFDVKD. The junction had 1 base not matched to a gene; V was cut back by 0 bases and J by 0 bases. CDR3 amino acids: CATSDLGGGSYNEQFF. In DNA form, the CDR3 reads TGTGCCACCAGTGATTTGGGCGGGGGCTCCTACAATGAGCAGTTCTTC.

The CDR3 DNA reads as TGTGCCAGCAGCAGTCTAGGACAGGGGTATGGCTACACCTTC. This codes for CASSSLGQGYGYTF. V and J are TRBV9 and TRBJ1-2; 9 bases align to TRBD1. J was trimmed by 5 bases and V by 4 bases; bases with no gene match: 6. The germline CDR1 and CDR2 sequences are SGDLS and YYNGEE. The CDR3 covers 14 residues.

The CDR3 DNA sequence: TGTGCCAGCAGCTTAGTGTATGAGCAGTTCTTC. As protein: CASSLVYEQFF. The chain is built from TRBV7-9 and TRBJ2-1; D not certain. Trimming cost V 1 base and J 8 bases, with 3 bases left between them. Per germline, CDR1 SEHNR and CDR2 FQNEAQ (reference sequence). This CDR3 is built from 11 residues.

The V gene is TRBV11-1, the J gene TRBJ2-2, with 7 bases identical to TRBD1. The CDR3 contains 16 residues. Per the germline V gene, CDR1 is SGHAT and CDR2 is FQDESV (reference sequence). J was trimmed by 4 bases and V by 3 bases; bases with no gene match: 8. The CDR3 coding sequence is TGTGCCAGCAGCTTGGGAAAGACAGGGTTCACCGGGGAGCTGTTTTTT. Encoded protein: CASSLGKTGFTGELFF.

Here the CDR3 DNA reads TGTGCCAGTAGTACCATAGCGGGAGGCGCAGATACGCAGTATTTT. This translates into CASSTIAGGADTQYF. The chain carries TRBV19 and TRBJ2-3, with 10 bases fitting TRBD2. CDR1 and CDR2 (germline): LNHDA, SQIVND (reference sequence). CDR3 length: 15 residues. With V trimmed by 4 bases and J by 4 bases, 5 bases remained unmatched.

The gene calls are TRBV7-2 and TRBJ2-3; 8 positions agree with TRBD2. The CDR3 extends over 14 amino acids. With V trimmed by 3 bases and J by 4 bases, 3 bases remained unmatched. Germline V gene sequence: CDR1 SGHTA, CDR2 FQGNSA. The CDR3 sequence is CASSFSGNADTQYF. The CDR3 DNA reads TGTGCCAGCAGCTTTAGCGGGAATGCAGATACGCAGTATTTT.

The rearrangement links TRBV9 to TRBJ2-1; D is undetermined. The CDR3 is 16 residues long. The V gene lost 0 bases and the J gene lost 0 bases, with 10 bases spanning the gap. Germline-derived CDR1 and CDR2 are SGDLS and YYNGEE. The CDR3 protein is CASSVGRSGSYNEQFF. CDR3 nucleotides: TGTGCCAGCAGCGTAGGTCGTTCAGGCTCCTACAATGAGCAGTTCTTC.

This clone came up a few times. V usage is TRBV7-2 and J usage is TRBJ2-7, with 7 bases identical to TRBD1. CDR1 is SGHTA, CDR2 FQGNSA, per germline. After removal of 5 bases from V and 2 bases from J, the junction contained 6 bases not matched to a gene. The CDR3 is 14 amino acids. The chain's CDR3 is CASSPGQLAYEQYF. CDR3 sequence (DNA): TGTGCCAGCAGCCCGGGACAGCTGGCCTACGAGCAGTACTTC.

The CDR3 DNA reads as TGTGCCAGCAGCTTAGATAGGACAGGGCTTTTCACAGATACGCAGTATTTT. Translating it yields CASSLDRTGLFTDTQYF. The chain joins TRBV7-2 to TRBJ2-3; the match to TRBD1 covers 8 bases. Germline V CDR1 and CDR2: SGHTA, FQGNSA. The CDR3 consists of 17 residues. V lost 1 base to trimming and J lost 2 bases; unmatched junction nucleotides: 8.

The genes are TRBV19 and TRBJ1-2, with TRBD1 as a possible D gene (6 bases). This CDR3 is 12 amino acids long. Germline CDR1 is LNHDA and CDR2 is SQIVND (reference sequence). V dropped 3 bases and J dropped 8 bases, with 10 bases sitting between them. In nucleotides, the CDR3 is TGTGCCAGTAGTATTGGACAGTTGGGCTACACCTTC. This translates into CASSIGQLGYTF.

This chain uses TRBV3-1 (or the pseudogene TRBV3-2) with TRBJ2-5; TRBD1 matches 7 bases. The CDR3 has 15 residues. Looked up from germline, CDR1 is LGHDT and CDR2 is YNNKEL (reference sequence). The V and J ends lost 5 bases and 1 base, in that order; junction bases with no gene match: 7. This CDR3 is CASSYGQVPQETQYF. For the CDR3, the DNA is TGTGCCAGCAGCTACGGACAGGTACCCCAAGAGACCCAGTACTTC.

The V call is TRBV7-3, the J call TRBJ2-2; 7 bases agree with TRBD2. V trimming: 3 bases; J trimming: 0 bases; junction bases outside the gene matches: 4. Germline-derived CDR1 and CDR2 are SGHTA and FQGTGA. CDR3 size: 16 residues. The CDR3 coding sequence is TGTGCCAGCAGCTTTTCTAGCGGTACGAACACCGGGGAGCTGTTTTTT. Translation: CASSFSSGTNTGELFF. Combining the CDR3 with reference TRBV7-3 and TRBJ2-2 gives the whole variable domain GAGVSQTPSNKVTEKGKYVELRCDPISGHTALYWYRQSLGQGPEFLIYFQGTGAADDSGLPNDRFFAVRPEGSVSTLKIQRTERGDSAVYLCASSFSSGTNTGELFFGEGSRLTVL.

This rearrangement joins TRBV19 to TRBJ2-1; 9 nucleotides align to TRBD2. Trimming at V came to 4 bases and at J to 0 bases, leaving 4 bases not matched to a gene. The germline gives CDR1 LNHDA, CDR2 SQIVND (reference sequence). The CDR3 runs 16 residues. The CDR3 bases are TGTGCCAGTAGTAATCAAGCGGGGGGCTCCTACAATGAGCAGTTCTTC. As protein: CASSNQAGGSYNEQFF.

The chain combines TRBV7-2 with TRBJ2-3; D might be TRBD1 or TRBD2, each matching 5 bases. Germline CDR1 is SGHTA and CDR2 is FQGNSA. Trimming shortened V by 4 bases and J by 3 bases, and 17 bases separated the two germline ends. The CDR3 sequence is 16 residues long. CDR3 sequence: CASSSGRGVGTDTQYF. The CDR3 DNA follows: TGTGCCAGCAGCTCGGGGCGAGGGGTGGGGACAGATACGCAGTATTTT.

The rearrangement uses TRBV6-5 and TRBJ2-2, with 7 nucleotides matching TRBD1. Germline CDR1 is MNHEY and CDR2 is SVGAGI. CDR3 size: 15 residues. With 6 bases clipped from V and 6 bases from J, the junction kept 10 bases outside the gene matches. The CDR3 here is CASRLGQISPGELFF. DNA of the CDR3: TGTGCCAGCAGATTGGGACAGATTAGTCCCGGGGAGCTGTTTTTT.

The chain recombines TRBV5-1 with TRBJ1-4; no clear D. The CDR3 has 17 amino acids. Trimming cost V 3 bases and J 0 bases, with 15 bases left between them. In germline, CDR1 is SGHRS, CDR2 YFSETQ. For the CDR3, the DNA is TGCGCCAGCAGCTGGGGTTTGTTGGGCTCAACTAATGAAAAACTGTTTTTT. Amino acid sequence: CASSWGLLGSTNEKLFF.

This chain uses TRBV7-2 with TRBJ2-6; tentative D call: TRBD1 (7 bases). V was pared by 5 bases and J by 2 bases, with 16 bases between. Germline CDR1 reads SGHTA; CDR2 reads FQGNSA. The CDR3 consists of 17 residues. The CDR3 loop reads CASSPRFRGAGANVLTF. In DNA, the CDR3 is TGTGCCAGCAGCCCAAGATTCAGGGGGGCTGGGGCCAACGTCCTGACTTTC.

A note on this clone: Additional DNA sequences in this sample encode the identical CDR3. The chain has TRBV5-1 and TRBJ2-1; the match to TRBD2 covers 7 bases. V lost 4 bases to trimming and J lost 0 bases; unmatched junction nucleotides: 4. The CDR3 has 15 residues. Germline V CDR1 and CDR2: SGHRS, YFSETQ. The DNA of the CDR3 is TGCGCCAGCAGCCCTAGCGGAAGCTCCTACAATGAGCAGTTCTTC. Translated: CASSPSGSSYNEQFF.

This clone was seen more than once but under ten times. The chain's CDR3 is CASSQDAGQGNTIYF. The CDR3 DNA sequence: TGTGCCAGCAGCCAAGATGCGGGACAGGGAAACACCATATATTTT. The chain couples TRBV4-2 to TRBJ1-3, with 7 bases matching TRBD1. V was pared by 0 bases and J by 4 bases, with 3 bases of the junction left unmatched. CDR3 length equals 15 residues. In germline, CDR1 is LGHNA, CDR2 YNFKEQ.

The V gene is TRBV7-9, the J gene TRBJ1-5, with 8 positions matching TRBD1. V shed 5 bases, J shed 2 bases, and the junction held 8 bases outside the gene matches. This CDR3 spans 16 amino acids. From germline, CDR1 is SEHNR and CDR2 FQNEAQ (reference sequence). CDR3 loop: CASSETGEGGNQPQHF. CDR3 sequence (DNA): TGTGCCAGCAGCGAGACAGGGGAGGGGGGCAATCAGCCCCAGCATTTT.

The rearrangement uses TRBV7-2 and TRBJ2-7; D is perhaps TRBD1 or TRBD2 (5 bases each). Germline CDR1 is SGHTA and CDR2 is FQGNSA. The CDR3 runs to 14 residues. V was shortened by 5 bases and J by 3 bases, with 14 bases between the two germline ends. CDR3 in amino acids: CASSQGPKGYEQYF. The CDR3 DNA reads TGTGCCAGCAGCCAGGGACCCAAGGGCTACGAGCAGTACTTC.

V is TRBV7-8 and J is TRBJ1-5; D may be TRBD1 (6 bases). The V end lost 5 bases, the J end lost 7 bases, and 15 bases lay between the germline ends. The CDR3 extends over 14 amino acids. Germline loops: CDR1 SGHVS, CDR2 FQNEAQ. CDR3 nucleotide sequence: TGTGCCAGCAGCGCAACAGGGCCCCAACAGCCCCAGCATTTT. It translates to CASSATGPQQPQHF.

The chain recombines TRBV5-4 with TRBJ1-2; D possibly corresponds to TRBD1 (6 bases). Between the trimmed V and J ends, which lost 3 bases and 8 bases, there was a span of 14 bases. The CDR3 covers 13 residues. CDR1 is SGHNT and CDR2 is YYREEE in the germline V gene (reference sequence). CDR3 DNA sequence: TGTGCCAGCAGCTCGACCGGACAGCTCGGCTACACCTTC. This encodes CASSSTGQLGYTF.

The chain uses TRBV28 and TRBJ2-7, with D tentatively TRBD2 (5 bases). V gave up 2 bases and J gave up 5 bases, with 10 bases separating them. This CDR3 comprises 13 residues. CDR1 is MDHEN and CDR2 is SYDVKM in the germline V gene. The CDR3 spells CASSLASKHEQYF. As DNA, the CDR3 is TGTGCCAGCAGTTTAGCTAGCAAGCACGAGCAGTACTTC.

The chain has TRBV10-2 and TRBJ2-1; D gene ambiguous. Trimming stripped 4 bases from V and 8 bases from J, with 15 bases between. The CDR3 spans 14 residues. The V gene's germline CDR1 is WSHSY and CDR2 SAAADI. The CDR3 spells CASSGTTLGHEQFF. In DNA, the CDR3 is TGCGCCAGCAGTGGGACCACTCTGGGCCATGAGCAGTTCTTC.